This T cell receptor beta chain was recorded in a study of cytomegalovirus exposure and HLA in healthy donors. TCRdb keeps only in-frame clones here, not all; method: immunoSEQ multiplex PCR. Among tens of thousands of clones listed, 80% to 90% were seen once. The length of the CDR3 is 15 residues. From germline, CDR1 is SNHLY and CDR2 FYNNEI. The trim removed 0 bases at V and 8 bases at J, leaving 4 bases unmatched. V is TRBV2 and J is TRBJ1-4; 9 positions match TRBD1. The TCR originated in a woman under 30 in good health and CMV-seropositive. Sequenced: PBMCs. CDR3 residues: CASSEALGQGEKLFF. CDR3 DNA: TGTGCCAGCAGTGAAGCGCTGGGACAGGGAGAAAAACTGTTTTTT.